This record covers a single T cell receptor beta chain. The participants were between roughly 18 and 89 years old and came from under 25 US areas. The data are from a study of blood T cell repertoires in COVID-19. Germline V gene sequence: CDR1 LGHDT, CDR2 YNNKEL (reference sequence). The V gene lost 6 bases and the J gene lost 5 bases, with 11 bases spanning the gap. CDR3 size: 12 residues. Profiling relied on immunoSEQ multiplex PCR, and the TCRdb table lists in-frame clones only, not all of them. The sample carries 310,000 or so clones, around 90% recorded once. V and J are TRBV3-1 (or the pseudogene TRBV3-2) and TRBJ2-7; D might be TRBD1 (5 bases). Sequenced material: PBMCs or T cells enriched from blood (not recorded which). The source is a woman under 30 with acute COVID-19. The CDR3 DNA reads as TGTGCCAGCAGTTTCGTAGGGGACGAGCAGTACTTC. Its protein is CASSFVGDEQYF.